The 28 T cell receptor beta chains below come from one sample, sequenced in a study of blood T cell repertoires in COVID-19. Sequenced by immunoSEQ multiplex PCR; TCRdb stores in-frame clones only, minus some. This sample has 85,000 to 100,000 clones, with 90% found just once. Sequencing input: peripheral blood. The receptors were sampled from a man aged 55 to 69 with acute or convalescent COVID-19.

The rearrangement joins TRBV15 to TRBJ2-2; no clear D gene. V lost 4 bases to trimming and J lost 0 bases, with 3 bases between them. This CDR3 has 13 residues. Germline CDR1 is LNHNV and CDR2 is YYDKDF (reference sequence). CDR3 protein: CATSTSNTGELFF. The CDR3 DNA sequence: TGTGCCACCAGCACATCGAACACCGGGGAGCTGTTTTTT.

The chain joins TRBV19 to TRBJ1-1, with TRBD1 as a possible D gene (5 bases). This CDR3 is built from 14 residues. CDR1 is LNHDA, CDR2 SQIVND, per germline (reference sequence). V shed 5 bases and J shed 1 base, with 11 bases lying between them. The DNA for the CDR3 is TGTGCCAGTAGTCGGGAGAGGGGGAACACTGAAGCTTTCTTT. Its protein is CASSRERGNTEAFF.

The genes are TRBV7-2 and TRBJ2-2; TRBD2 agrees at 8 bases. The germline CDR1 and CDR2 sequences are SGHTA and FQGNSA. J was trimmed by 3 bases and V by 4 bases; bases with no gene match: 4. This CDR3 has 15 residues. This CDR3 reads CASSYSGGYTGELFF. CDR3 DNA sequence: TGTGCCAGCAGCTACAGCGGGGGATACACCGGGGAGCTGTTTTTT.

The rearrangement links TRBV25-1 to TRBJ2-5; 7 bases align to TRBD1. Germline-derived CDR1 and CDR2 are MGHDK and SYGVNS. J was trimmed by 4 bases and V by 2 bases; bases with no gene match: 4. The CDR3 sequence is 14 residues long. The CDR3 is CASSETGARETQYF. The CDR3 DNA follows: TGTGCCAGCAGTGAAACAGGGGCGCGAGAGACCCAGTACTTC.

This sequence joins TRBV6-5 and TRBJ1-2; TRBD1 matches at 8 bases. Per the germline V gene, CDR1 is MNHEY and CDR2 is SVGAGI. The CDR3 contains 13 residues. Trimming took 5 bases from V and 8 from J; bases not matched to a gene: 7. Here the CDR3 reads CASSNGQGLGYTF. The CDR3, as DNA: TGTGCCAGCAGTAATGGACAGGGACTCGGCTACACCTTC.

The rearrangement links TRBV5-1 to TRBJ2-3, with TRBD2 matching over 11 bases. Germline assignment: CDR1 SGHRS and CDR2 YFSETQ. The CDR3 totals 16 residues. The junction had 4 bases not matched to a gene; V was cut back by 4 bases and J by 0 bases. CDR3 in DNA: TGCGCCAGCAGCGCGGGACTAGCGGAAAGCACAGATACGCAGTATTTT. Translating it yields CASSAGLAESTDTQYF.

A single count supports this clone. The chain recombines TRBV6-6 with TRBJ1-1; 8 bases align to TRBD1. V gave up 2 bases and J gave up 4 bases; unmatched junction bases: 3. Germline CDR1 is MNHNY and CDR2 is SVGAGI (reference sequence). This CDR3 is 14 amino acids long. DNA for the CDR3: TGTGCCAGCAGTTACGGACAGGGTAGCACTGAAGCTTTCTTT. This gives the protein CASSYGQGSTEAFF.

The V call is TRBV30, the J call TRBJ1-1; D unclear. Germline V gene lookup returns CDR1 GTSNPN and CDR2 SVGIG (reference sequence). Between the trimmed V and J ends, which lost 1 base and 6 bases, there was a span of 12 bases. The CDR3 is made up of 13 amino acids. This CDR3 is CAWSGETEAEAFF. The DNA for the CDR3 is TGTGCCTGGAGTGGGGAGACGGAGGCTGAAGCTTTCTTT.

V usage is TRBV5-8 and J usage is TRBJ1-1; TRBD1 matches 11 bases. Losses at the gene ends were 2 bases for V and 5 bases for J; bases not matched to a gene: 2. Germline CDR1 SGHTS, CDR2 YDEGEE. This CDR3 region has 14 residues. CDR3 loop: CASSFRDRGTEAFF. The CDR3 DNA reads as TGTGCCAGCAGCTTCCGGGACAGGGGGACTGAAGCTTTCTTT.

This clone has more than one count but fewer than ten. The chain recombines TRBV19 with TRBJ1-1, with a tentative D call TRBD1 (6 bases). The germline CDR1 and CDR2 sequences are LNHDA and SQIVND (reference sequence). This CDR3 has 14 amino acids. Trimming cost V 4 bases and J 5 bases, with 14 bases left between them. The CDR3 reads CASSTWGGRTEAFF. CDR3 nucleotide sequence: TGTGCCAGTAGTACTTGGGGGGGCCGGACTGAAGCTTTCTTT. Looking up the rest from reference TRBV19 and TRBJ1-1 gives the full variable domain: DGGITQSPKYLFRKEGQNVTLSCEQNLNHDAMYWYRQDPGQGLRLIYYSQIVNDFQKGDIAEGYSVSREKKESFPLTVTSAQKNPTAFYLCASSTWGGRTEAFFGQGTRLTVV.

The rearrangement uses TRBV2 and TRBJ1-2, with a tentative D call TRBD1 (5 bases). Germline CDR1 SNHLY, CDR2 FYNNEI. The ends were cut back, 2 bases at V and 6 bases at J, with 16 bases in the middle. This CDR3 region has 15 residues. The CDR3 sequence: CASSEQGLEGNGYTF. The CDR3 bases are TGTGCCAGCAGTGAACAGGGCCTGGAAGGAAATGGCTACACCTTC.

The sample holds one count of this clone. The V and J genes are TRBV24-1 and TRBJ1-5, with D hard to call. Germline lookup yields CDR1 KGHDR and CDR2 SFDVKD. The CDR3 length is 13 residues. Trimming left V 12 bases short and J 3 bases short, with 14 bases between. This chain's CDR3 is CAYRERANQPQHF. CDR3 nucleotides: TGTGCCTACCGGGAGAGGGCCAATCAGCCCCAGCATTTT.

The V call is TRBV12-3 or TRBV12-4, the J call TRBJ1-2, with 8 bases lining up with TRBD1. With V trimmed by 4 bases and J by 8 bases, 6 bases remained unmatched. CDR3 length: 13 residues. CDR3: CASSYGQGRGYTF. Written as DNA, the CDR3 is TGTGCCAGCAGTTATGGACAGGGACGCGGCTACACCTTC.

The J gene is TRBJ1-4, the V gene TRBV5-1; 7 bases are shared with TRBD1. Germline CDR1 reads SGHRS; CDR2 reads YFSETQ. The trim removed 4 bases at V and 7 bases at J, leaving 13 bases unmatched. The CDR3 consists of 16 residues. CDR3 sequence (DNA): TGCGCCAGCAGCCAAGGGGTTCGGGACAGTATTGAAAAACTGTTTTTT. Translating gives CASSQGVRDSIEKLFF. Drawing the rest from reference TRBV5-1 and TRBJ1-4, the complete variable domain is KAGVTQTPRYLIKTRGQQVTLSCSPISGHRSVSWYQQTPGQGLQFLFEYFSETQRNKGNFPGRFSGRQFSNSRSEMNVSTLELGDSALYLCASSQGVRDSIEKLFFGSGTQLSVL.

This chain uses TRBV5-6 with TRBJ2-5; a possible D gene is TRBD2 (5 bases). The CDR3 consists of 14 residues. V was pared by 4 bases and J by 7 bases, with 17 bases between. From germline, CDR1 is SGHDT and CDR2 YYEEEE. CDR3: CASSTVSERATQYF. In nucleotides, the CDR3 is TGTGCCAGCAGCACAGTTAGCGAGAGGGCGACCCAGTACTTC.

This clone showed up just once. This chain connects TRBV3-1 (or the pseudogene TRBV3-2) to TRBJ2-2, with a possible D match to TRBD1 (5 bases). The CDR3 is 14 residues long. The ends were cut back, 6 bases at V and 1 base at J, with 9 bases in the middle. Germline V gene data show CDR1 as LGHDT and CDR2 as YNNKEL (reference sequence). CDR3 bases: TGTGCCAGCAGAATCGGACAGAACACCGGGGAGCTGTTTTTT. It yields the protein CASRIGQNTGELFF.

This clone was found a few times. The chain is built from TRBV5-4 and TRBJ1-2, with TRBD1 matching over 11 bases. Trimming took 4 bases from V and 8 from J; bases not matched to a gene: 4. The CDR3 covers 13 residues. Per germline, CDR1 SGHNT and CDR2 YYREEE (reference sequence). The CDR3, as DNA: TGTGCCAGCAGCGGACAGGGGGCATTCGGCTACACCTTC. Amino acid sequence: CASSGQGAFGYTF.

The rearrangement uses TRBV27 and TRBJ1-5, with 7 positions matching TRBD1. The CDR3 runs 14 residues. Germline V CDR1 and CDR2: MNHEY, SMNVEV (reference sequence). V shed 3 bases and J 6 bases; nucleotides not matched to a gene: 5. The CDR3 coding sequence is TGTGCCAGCAGTTTTGGGGCAGGGGGTCAGCCCCAGCATTTT. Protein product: CASSFGAGGQPQHF.

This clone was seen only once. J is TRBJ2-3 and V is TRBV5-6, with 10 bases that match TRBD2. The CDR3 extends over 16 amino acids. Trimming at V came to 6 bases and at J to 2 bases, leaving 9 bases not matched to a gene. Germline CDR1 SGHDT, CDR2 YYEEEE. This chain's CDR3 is CASNLRTSGFTDTQYF. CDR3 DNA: TGTGCCAGCAACTTAAGGACTAGCGGATTCACAGATACGCAGTATTTT.

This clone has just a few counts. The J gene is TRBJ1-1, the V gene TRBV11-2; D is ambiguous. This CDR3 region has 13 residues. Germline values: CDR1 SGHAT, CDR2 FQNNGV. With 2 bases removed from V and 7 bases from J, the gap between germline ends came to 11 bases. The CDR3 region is CASSLRDYVEAFF. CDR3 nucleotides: TGTGCCAGCAGCTTACGTGACTACGTTGAAGCTTTCTTT.

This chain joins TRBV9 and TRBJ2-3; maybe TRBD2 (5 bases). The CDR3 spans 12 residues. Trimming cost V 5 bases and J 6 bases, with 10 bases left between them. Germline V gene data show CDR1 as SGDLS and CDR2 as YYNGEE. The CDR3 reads CASSPTRDTQYF. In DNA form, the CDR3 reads TGTGCCAGCAGTCCTACTAGGGATACGCAGTATTTT.

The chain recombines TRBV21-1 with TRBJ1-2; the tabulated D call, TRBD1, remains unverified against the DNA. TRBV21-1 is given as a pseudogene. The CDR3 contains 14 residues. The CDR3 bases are TGTGCCAGCAGCAAATTTGCAGGGAACTATGGCTACACCTTC. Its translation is CASSKFAGNYGYTF.

DNA of the CDR3: TGTGCCAGTACCTCCCCGACAAGAACCTATGGCTACACCTTC. As protein: CASTSPTRTYGYTF. This chain uses TRBV19 with TRBJ1-2; D call uncertain. Germline V lookup: CDR1 LNHDA, CDR2 SQIVND (reference sequence). This CDR3 region has 14 residues. The germline V and J ends were trimmed by 7 bases and 4 bases, with 16 bases remaining between them.

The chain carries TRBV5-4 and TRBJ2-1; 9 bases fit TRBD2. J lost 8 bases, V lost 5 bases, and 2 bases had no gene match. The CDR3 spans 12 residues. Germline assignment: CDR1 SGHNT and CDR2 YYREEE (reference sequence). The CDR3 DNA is TGTGCCAGCAGTACTAGCGGGTATGAGCAGTTCTTC. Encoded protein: CASSTSGYEQFF.

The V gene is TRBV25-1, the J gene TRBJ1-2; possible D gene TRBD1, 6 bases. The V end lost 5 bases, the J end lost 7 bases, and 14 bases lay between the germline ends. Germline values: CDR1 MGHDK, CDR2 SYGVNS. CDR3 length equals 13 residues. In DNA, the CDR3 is TGTGCCAGCAGTACCCCAGGGGTTGGTGGCTACACCTTC. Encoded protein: CASSTPGVGGYTF.

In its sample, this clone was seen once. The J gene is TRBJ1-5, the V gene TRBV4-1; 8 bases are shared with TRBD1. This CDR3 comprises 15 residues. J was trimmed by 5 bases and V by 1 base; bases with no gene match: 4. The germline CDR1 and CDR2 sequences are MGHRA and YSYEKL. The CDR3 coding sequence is TGCGCCAGCAGCCAAGGGGGGACAGGAGATCAGCCCCAGCATTTT. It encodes CASSQGGTGDQPQHF.

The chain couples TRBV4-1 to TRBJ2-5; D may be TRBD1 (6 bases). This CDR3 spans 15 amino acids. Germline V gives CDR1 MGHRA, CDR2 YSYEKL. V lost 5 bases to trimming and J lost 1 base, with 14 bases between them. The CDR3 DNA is TGCGCCAGCAGCGGTCAAAGGGGGTCCCAAGAGACCCAGTACTTC. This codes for CASSGQRGSQETQYF.

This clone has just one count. The chain's CDR3 is CASRGVAGNTIYF. CDR3 DNA sequence: TGTGCCAGCAGAGGGGTGGCTGGAAACACCATATATTTT. The chain employs TRBV2 and TRBJ1-3, with D perhaps TRBD1 (5 bases). V was pared by 6 bases and J by 2 bases, with 8 bases between. Germline V gene lookup returns CDR1 SNHLY and CDR2 FYNNEI. The CDR3 covers 13 residues.